This T cell receptor beta chain stems from a study of Ad26.COV2.S vaccination and SARS-CoV-2 variants (dated by TCRdb to the early 2020s). Background on the whole study: Vaccine-arm donors came from COV1001, a multicentre, randomized, double-blind, placebo-controlled phase I-IIa trial of Ad26.COV2.S in healthy adults. Ad26.COV2.S was administered intramuscularly at a dose of 5x10^10 or 1x10^11 viral particles, either as one shot or as two shots given 56 days apart. The specificity and breadth of SARS-CoV-2-reactive T cell receptors after Ad26.COV2.S vaccination were assessed by TCRbeta repertoire sequencing. A total of around 32 samples were included in the TCR-sequenced set, comprising roughly 19 Ad26.COV2.S vaccine recipients, 5 placebo recipients and 8 SARS-CoV-2 convalescent individuals. Participants in the trial were split at random into five groups of five each, receiving low-dose or high-dose Ad26.COV2.S once or twice, or else placebo on both occasions. Investigators did not know the trial group allocation while performing experiments and assessing outcomes.

The immunoSEQ Assay was the method used to sequence TCRbeta CDR3 regions. After extraction, genomic DNA underwent amplification by bias-controlled multiplex PCR, followed by high-throughput sequencing. The authors' analysis ran thus. To quantify the absolute abundance of each unique TCRbeta CDR3 region, sequences were collapsed and filtered. T cell fraction was estimated by normalization of TCRbeta template counts to usable DNA, with usable DNA being measured through amplification of reference genes present in all nucleated cells. Repertoire TCRs were annotated as SARS-CoV-2-specific by exact matching of V gene, CDR3 amino acid sequence and J gene to a known reactive TCR set. MIRA supplied the reference SARS-CoV-2 TCR set, which was filtered for enrichment in COVID-19-positive ImmuneCODE repertoires so that public or cross-reactive TCRs were removed. Using the MIRA antigens, annotated TCRs were further analysed by specific ORF or by position within an ORF. Breadth was defined as the number of annotated unique rearrangements divided by the total number of unique productive rearrangements, and depth was defined as the summed frequency of the annotated unique rearrangements. Two-sided Wilcoxon rank-sum tests were used to compare TCR breadth between groups. Entries here come from immuneACCESS through TCRdb and include only in-frame sequences with V and J called. Some clones fail to appear in such tables; in the studies checked, an unresolved V gene covers under half of the shortfall, and the cause of the remainder is unknown. Clonal size and the V and J genes are those of that table, whereas D and trimming came from the DNA. The sample data list approximately 420,000 clones, and over 75% of these were observed just once. About 3.5% of the sample belongs to the ten largest clones.

Details on this clone: Its antigen target is currently unknown. Base-call qualities are not available, and no considerably larger clone is one nucleotide away.

The intended sense of this specimen's treatment or condition label: some 19 received Ad26.COV2.S at low or high dose, single or two shots; roughly five received placebo; per-sample allocation not given. Repertoires of vaccine and placebo recipients were sequenced from samples taken on day 63 after the first injection. In Cohort 1b, more than 20 adults aged 18-55 years were enrolled at a single site in Boston, USA, between 29 July and 7 August 2020. As a vaccine, Ad26.COV2.S was a replication-incompetent adenovirus type 26 vector that expressed a prefusion-stabilized SARS-CoV-2 spike protein derived from the original Wuhan strain. What the study reported, not specific to this receptor: After vaccination, substantial breadth of spike-specific CD8+ and CD4+ T cell responses was reported. The study was not powered for comparison of responses between vaccine doses or regimens. Higher spike-specific TCR breadth was observed in Ad26.COV2.S recipients than in placebo recipients (P = 0.0014). Comparable non-spike TCR breadth was observed between vaccine and placebo recipients, consistent with only spike being contained in the vaccine. The authors noted that total T cell responses may have been underestimated by the TCR breadth and depth analyses.

The clonotype comes from a person between 18 and 65 years old who received the Ad26.COV2.S COVID-19 vaccine or a placebo. The sequencing here drew on peripheral blood, taken in a trial of Ad26.COV2.S vaccine versus placebo.

The CDR3 region has the sequence CASRAGDHYEQYF. The DNA sequence is TGTGCCAGCAGGGCAGGGGATCACTACGAGCAGTACTTC. The chain was built from TRBV2 and TRBJ2-7; perhaps TRBD1 is the D gene, with 6 bases matching. Inclusive of the bounding cysteine and phenylalanine, the CDR3 is 13 residues long. The kept DNA is CDR3 alone, 39 bases in frame from the first base. The germline ends are 12 bases apart after V is trimmed by 6 bases and J by 3 bases. CDR1 and CDR2, looked up from the germline V gene, are SNHLY and FYNNEI.